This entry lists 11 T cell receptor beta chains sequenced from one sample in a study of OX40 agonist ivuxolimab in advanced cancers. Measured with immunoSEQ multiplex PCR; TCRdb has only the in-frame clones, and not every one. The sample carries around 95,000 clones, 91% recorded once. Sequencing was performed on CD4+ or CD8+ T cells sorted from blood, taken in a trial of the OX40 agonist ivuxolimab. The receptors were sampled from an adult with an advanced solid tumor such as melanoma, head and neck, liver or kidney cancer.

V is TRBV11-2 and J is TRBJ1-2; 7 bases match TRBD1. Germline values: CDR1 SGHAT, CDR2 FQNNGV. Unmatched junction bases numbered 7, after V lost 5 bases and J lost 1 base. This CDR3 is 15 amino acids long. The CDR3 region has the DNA TGTGCCAGCAGCGACGGGACAGCGAGTAACTATGGCTACACCTTC. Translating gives CASSDGTASNYGYTF.

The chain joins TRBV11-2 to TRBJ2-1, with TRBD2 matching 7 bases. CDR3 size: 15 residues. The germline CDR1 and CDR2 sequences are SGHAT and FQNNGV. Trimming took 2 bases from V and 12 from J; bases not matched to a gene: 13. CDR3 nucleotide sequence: TGTGCCAGCAGCTTAATAACGGCGGCGGGAGAGGGGCAGTTCTTC. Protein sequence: CASSLITAAGEGQFF.

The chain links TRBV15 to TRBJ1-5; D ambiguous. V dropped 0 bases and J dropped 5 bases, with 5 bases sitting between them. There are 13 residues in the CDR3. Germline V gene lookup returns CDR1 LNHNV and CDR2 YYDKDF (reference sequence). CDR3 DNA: TGTGCCACCAGCAGAGATCGTCATCAGCCCCAGCATTTT. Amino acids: CATSRDRHQPQHF.

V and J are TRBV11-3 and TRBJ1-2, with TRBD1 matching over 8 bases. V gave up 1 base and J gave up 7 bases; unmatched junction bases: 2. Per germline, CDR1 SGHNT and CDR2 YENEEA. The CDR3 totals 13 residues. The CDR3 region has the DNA TGTGCCAGCAGCTTAGGGACAGGGAGTGGCTACACCTTC. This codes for CASSLGTGSGYTF.

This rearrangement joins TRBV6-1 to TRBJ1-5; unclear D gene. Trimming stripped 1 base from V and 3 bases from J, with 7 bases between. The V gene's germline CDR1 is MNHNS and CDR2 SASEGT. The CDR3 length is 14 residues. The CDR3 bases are TGTGCCAGCAGTGAAGTTGGGCACAATCAGCCCCAGCATTTT. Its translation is CASSEVGHNQPQHF.

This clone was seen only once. The CDR3 here is CASNAPGQGGNIQYF. CDR3 bases: TGTGCCAGCAATGCACCGGGACAGGGTGGAAACATTCAGTACTTC. The V and J genes are TRBV28 and TRBJ2-4, with 9 positions matching TRBD1. V dropped 7 bases and J dropped 6; count of bases not matched to a gene: 10. In germline, CDR1 is MDHEN, CDR2 SYDVKM. The CDR3 has 15 residues.

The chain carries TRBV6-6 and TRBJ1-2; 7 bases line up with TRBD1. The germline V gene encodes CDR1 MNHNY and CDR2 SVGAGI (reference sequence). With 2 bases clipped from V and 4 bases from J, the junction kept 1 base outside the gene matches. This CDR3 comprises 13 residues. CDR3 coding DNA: TGTGCCAGCAGTTACCCAGGGGGCTATGGCTACACCTTC. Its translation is CASSYPGGYGYTF.

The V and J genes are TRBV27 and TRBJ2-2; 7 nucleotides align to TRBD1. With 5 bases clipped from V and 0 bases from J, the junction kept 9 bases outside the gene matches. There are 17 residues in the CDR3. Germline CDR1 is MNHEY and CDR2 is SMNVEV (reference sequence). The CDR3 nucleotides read TGTGCCAGCAGTGGCAGAGGGGACAGCGCGAACACCGGGGAGCTGTTTTTT. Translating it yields CASSGRGDSANTGELFF.

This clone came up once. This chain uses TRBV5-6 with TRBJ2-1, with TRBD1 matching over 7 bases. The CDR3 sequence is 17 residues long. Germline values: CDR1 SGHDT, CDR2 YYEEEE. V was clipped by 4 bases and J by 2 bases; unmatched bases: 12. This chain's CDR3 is CASSPPPGTAPYNEQFF. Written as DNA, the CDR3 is TGTGCCAGCAGCCCACCCCCCGGGACAGCTCCCTACAATGAGCAGTTCTTC.

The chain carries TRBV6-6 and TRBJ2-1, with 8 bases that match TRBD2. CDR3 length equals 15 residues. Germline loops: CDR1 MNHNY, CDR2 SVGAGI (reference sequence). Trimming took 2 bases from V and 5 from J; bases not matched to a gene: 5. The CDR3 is CASSYGWREDNEQFF. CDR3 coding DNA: TGTGCCAGCAGTTACGGGTGGCGGGAGGACAATGAGCAGTTCTTC.

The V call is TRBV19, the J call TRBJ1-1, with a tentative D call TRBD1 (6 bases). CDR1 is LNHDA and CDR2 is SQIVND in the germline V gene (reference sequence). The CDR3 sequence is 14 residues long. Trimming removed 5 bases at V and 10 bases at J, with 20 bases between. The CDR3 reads CASSPRTASDLAFF. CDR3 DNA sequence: TGTGCCAGTAGTCCTAGGACAGCCTCGGATTTAGCTTTCTTT.